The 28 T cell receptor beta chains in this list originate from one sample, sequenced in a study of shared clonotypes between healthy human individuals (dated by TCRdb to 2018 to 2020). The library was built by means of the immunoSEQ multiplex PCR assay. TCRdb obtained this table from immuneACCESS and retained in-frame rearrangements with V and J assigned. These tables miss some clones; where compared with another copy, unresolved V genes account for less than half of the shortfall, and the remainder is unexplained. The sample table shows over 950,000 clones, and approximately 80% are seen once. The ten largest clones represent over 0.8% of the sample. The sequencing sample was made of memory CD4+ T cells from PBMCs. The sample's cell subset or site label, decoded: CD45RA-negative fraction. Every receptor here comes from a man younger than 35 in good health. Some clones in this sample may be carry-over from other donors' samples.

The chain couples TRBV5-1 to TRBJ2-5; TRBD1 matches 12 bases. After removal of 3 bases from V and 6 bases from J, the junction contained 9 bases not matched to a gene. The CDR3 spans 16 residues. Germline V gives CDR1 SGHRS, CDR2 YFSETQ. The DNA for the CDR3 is TGCGCCAGCAGCTGGACCCGGGACAGGGGGCCTAAGACCCAGTACTTC. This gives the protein CASSWTRDRGPKTQYF.

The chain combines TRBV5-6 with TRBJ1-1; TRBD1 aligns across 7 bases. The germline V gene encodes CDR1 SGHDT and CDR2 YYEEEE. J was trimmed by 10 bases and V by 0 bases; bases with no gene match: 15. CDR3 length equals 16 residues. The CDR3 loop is CASSLVGGQGVLSAFF. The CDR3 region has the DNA TGTGCCAGCAGCTTGGTGGGCGGCCAGGGGGTTCTGTCAGCTTTCTTT.

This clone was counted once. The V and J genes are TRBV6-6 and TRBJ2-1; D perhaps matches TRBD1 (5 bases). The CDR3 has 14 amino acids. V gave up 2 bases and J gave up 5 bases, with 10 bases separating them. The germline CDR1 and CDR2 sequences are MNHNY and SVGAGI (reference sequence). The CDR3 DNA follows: TGTGCCAGCAGTTACCGGACACCGGACAATGAGCAGTTCTTC. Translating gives CASSYRTPDNEQFF.

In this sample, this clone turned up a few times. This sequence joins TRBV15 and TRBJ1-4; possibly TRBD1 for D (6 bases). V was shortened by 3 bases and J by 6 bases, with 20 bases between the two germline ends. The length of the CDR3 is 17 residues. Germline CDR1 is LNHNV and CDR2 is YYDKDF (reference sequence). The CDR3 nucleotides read TGTGCCACCAGCAGTCTTGGTGGGGGCAGGGAGGATGAAAAACTGTTTTTT. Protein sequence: CATSSLGGGREDEKLFF. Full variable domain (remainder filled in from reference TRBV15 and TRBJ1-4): DAMVIQNPRYQVTQFGKPVTLSCSQTLNHNVMYWYQQKSSQAPKLLFHYYDKDFNNEADTPDNFQSRRPNTSFCFLDIRSPGLGDTAMYLCATSSLGGGREDEKLFFGSGTQLSVL.

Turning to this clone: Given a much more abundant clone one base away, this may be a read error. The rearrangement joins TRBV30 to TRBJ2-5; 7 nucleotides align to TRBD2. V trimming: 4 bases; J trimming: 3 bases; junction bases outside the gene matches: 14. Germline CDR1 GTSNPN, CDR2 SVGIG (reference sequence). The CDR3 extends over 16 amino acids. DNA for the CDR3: TGTGCCTGGAAGGCGGTTCGCCTAGCGGCCAAAGAGACCCAGTACTTC. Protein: CAWKAVRLAAKETQYF.

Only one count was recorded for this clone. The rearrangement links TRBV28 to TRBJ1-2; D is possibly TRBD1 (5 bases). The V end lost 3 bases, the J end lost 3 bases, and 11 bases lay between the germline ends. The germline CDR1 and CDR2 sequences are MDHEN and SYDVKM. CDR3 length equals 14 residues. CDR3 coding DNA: TGTGCCAGCAGTTTTGGGCAGGGTTACTATGGCTACACCTTC. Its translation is CASSFGQGYYGYTF.

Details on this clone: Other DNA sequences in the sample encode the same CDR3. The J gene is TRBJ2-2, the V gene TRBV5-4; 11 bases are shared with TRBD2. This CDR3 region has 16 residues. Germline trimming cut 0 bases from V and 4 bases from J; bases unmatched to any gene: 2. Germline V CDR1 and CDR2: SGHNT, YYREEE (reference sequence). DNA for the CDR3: TGTGCCAGCAGCTTGGGAGGACTAGCGGGCACCGGGGAGCTGTTTTTT. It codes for CASSLGGLAGTGELFF.

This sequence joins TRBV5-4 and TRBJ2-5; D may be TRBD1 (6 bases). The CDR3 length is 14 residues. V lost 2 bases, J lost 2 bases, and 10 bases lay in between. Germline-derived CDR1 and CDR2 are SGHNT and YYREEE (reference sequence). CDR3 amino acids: CASSLSRGQETQYF. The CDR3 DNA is TGTGCCAGCAGCTTATCCAGGGGACAAGAGACCCAGTACTTC.

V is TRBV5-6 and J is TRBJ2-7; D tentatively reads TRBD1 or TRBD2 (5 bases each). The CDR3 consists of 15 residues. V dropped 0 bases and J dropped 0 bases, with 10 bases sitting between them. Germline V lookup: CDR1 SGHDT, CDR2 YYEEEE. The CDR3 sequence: CASSLEPGSSYEQYF. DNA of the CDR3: TGTGCCAGCAGCTTGGAACCAGGGAGCTCCTACGAGCAGTACTTC.

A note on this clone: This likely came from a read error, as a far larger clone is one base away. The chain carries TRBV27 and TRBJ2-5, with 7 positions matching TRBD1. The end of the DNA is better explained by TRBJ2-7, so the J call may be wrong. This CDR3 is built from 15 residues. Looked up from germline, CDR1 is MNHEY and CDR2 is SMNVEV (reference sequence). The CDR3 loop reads CASSPGTAFSHEQYF. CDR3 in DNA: TGTGCCAGCAGTCCCGGGACAGCCTTCTCCCACGAGCAGTACTTC.

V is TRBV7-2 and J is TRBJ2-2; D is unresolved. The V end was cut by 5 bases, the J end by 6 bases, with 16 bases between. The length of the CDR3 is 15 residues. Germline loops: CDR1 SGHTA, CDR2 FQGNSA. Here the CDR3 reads CASSPKPGWAGELFF. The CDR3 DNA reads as TGTGCCAGCAGCCCCAAGCCCGGGTGGGCCGGGGAGCTGTTTTTT.

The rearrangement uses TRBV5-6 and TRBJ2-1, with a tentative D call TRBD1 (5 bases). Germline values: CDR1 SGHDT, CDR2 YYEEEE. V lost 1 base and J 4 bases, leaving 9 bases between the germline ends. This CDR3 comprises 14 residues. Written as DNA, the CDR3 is TGTGCCAGCAGCTTGCCCGCAGGGTACAATGAGCAGTTCTTC. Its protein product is CASSLPAGYNEQFF.

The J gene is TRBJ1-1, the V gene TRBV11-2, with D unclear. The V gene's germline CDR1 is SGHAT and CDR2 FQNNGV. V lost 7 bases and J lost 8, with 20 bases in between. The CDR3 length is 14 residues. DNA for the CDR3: TGTGCCAGCACCCCAGAACCCGTGGTTACCGAAGCTTTCTTT. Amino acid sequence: CASTPEPVVTEAFF.

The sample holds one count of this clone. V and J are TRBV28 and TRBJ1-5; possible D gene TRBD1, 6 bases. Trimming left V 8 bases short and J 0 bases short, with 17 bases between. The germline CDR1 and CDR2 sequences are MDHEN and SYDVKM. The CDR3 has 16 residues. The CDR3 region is CASGGSGGNSNQPQHF. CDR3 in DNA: TGTGCCAGCGGGGGCAGCGGCGGGAATAGCAATCAGCCCCAGCATTTT.

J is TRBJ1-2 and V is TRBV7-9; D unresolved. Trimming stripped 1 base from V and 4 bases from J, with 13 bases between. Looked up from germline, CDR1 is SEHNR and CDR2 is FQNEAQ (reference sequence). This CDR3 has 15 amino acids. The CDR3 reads CASSLGPPESYGYTF. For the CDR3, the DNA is TGTGCCAGCAGCTTAGGCCCCCCGGAGTCCTATGGCTACACCTTC.

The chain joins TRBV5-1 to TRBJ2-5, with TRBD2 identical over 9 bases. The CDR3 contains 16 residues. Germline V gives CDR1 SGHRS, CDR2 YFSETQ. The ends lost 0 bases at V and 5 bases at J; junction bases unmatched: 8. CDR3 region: CASSLGPREGVETQYF. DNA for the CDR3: TGCGCCAGCAGCTTGGGGCCGCGGGAGGGCGTGGAGACCCAGTACTTC.

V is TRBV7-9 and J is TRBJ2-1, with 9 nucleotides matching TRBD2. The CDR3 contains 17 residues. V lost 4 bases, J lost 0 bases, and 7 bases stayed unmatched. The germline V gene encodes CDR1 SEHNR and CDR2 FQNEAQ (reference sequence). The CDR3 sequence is CASSYPSGDSSYNEQFF. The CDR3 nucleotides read TGTGCCAGCAGCTACCCTAGCGGGGACAGCTCCTACAATGAGCAGTTCTTC.

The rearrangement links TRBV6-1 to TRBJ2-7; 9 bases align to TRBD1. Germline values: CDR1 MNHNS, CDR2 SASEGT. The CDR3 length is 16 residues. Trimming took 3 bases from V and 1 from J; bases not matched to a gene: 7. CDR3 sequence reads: CASSERPGQGSYEQYF. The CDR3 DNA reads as TGTGCCAGCAGTGAGAGACCGGGACAGGGTTCCTACGAGCAGTACTTC.

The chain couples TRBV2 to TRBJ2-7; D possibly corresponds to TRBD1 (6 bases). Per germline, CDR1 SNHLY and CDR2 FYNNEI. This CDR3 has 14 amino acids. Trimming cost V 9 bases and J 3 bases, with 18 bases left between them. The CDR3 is CASKQGFVGYEQYF. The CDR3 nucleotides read TGTGCCAGTAAACAGGGCTTTGTGGGCTACGAGCAGTACTTC.

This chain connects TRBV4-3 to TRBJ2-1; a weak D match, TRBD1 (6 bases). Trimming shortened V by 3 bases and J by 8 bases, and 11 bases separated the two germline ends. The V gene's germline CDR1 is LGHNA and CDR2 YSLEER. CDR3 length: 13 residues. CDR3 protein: CASSQGTGYEQFF. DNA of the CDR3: TGCGCCAGCAGCCAGGGAACAGGGTATGAGCAGTTCTTC.

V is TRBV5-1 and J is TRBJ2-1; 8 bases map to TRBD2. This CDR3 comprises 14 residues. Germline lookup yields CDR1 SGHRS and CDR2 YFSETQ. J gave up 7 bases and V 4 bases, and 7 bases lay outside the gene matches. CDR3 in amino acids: CASSPQRELNEQFF. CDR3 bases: TGCGCCAGCAGCCCACAGCGGGAGTTAAATGAGCAGTTCTTC.

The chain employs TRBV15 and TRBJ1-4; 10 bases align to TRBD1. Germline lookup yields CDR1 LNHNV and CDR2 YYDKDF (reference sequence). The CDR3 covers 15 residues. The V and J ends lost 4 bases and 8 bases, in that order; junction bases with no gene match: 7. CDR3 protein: CATSNLGQGGEKLFF. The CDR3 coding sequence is TGTGCCACCAGCAACCTTGGACAGGGGGGCGAAAAACTGTTTTTT.

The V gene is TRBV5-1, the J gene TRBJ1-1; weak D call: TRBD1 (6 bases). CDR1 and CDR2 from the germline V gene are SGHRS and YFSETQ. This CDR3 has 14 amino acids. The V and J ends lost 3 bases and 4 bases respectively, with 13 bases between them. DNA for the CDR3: TGCGCCAGCAGCTCCGGACAGAGCACCACTGAAGCTTTCTTT. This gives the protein CASSSGQSTTEAFF. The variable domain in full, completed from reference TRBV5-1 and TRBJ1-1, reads KAGVTQTPRYLIKTRGQQVTLSCSPISGHRSVSWYQQTPGQGLQFLFEYFSETQRNKGNFPGRFSGRQFSNSRSEMNVSTLELGDSALYLCASSSGQSTTEAFFGQGTRLTVV.

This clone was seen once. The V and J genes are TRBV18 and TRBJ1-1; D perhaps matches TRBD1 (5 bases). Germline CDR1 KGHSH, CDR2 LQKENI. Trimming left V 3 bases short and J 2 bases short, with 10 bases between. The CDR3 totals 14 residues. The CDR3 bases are TGTGCCAGCTCACCGACAGACAGAAACACTGAAGCTTTCTTT. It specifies CASSPTDRNTEAFF.

The CDR3 DNA sequence: TGTGCCAGCAGTTTAGCCGGGACAGGGGCTACTGGGGCCAACGTCCTGACTTTC. As protein: CASSLAGTGATGANVLTF. V is TRBV28 and J is TRBJ2-6, with 10 positions matching TRBD1. The V gene's germline CDR1 is MDHEN and CDR2 SYDVKM. This CDR3 is 18 amino acids long. After removal of 2 bases from V and 2 bases from J, the junction contained 6 bases not matched to a gene.

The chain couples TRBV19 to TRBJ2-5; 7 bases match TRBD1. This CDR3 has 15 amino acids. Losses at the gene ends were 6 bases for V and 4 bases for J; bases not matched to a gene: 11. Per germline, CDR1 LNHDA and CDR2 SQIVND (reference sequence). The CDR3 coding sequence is TGTGCCAGTAGCTCTGCACAGGGGACGGGAGAGACCCAGTACTTC. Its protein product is CASSSAQGTGETQYF.

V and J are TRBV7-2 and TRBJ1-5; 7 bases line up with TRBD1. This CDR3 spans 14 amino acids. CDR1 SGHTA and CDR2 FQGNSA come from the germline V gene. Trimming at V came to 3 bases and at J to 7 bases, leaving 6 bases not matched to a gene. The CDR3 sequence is CASSLRQGFQPQHF. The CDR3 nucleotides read TGTGCCAGCAGCTTGCGACAGGGTTTCCAGCCCCAGCATTTT.

The DNA for the CDR3 is TGTGCCAGCGGAAGGGCAATCGAAAACGAGCAGTACTTC. Amino acids: CASGRAIENEQYF. The V and J genes are TRBV28 and TRBJ2-7; D unresolved. Germline CDR1 is MDHEN and CDR2 is SYDVKM. Between the trimmed V and J ends, which lost 8 bases and 5 bases, there was a span of 16 bases. The CDR3 length is 13 residues.